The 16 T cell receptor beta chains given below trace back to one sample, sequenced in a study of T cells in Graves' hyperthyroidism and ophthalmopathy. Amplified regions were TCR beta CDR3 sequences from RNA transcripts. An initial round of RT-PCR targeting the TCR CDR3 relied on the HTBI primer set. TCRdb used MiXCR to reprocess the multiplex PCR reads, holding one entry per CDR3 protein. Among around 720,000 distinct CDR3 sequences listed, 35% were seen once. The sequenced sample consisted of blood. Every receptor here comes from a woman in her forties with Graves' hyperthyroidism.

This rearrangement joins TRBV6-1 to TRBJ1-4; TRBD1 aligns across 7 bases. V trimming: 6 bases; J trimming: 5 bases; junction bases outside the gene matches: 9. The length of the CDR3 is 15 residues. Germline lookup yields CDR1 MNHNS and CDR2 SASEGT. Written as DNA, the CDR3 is TGTGCCAGCAGCCAAACAGGGGCCGGGAATGAAAAACTGTTTTTT. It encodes CASSQTGAGNEKLFF.

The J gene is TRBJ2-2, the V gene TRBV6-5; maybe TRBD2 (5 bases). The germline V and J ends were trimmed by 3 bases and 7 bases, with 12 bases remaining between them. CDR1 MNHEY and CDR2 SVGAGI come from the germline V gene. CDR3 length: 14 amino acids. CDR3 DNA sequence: TGTGCCAGCAGTTATTTAGCGAAGGTCGGGGAGCTGTTTTTT. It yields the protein CASSYLAKVGELFF.

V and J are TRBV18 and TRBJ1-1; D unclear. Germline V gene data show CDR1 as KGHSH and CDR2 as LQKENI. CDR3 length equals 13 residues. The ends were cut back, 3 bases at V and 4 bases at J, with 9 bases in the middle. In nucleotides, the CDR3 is TGTGCCAGCTCACCTACAGAGGGCACTGAAGCTTTCTTT. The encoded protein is CASSPTEGTEAFF.

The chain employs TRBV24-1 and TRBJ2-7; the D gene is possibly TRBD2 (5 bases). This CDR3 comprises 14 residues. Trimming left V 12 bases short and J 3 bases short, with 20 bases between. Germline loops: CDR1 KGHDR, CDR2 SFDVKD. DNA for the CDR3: TGTGCCTGGAGTGACCCCCCGGGGAGCTACGAGCAGTACTTC. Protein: CAWSDPPGSYEQYF.

In nucleotides, the CDR3 is TGTGCCAGCAGCCATGGCAATAGATACCGGGACAGTCGGACCCTGAACACTGAAGCTTTCTTT. This translates into CASSHGNRYRDSRTLNTEAFF. The chain couples TRBV7-2 to TRBJ1-1; 7 nucleotides agree with TRBD1. V was clipped by 5 bases and J by 0 bases; unmatched bases: 24. The germline V gene encodes CDR1 SGHTA and CDR2 FQGNSA. The CDR3 has 21 amino acids.

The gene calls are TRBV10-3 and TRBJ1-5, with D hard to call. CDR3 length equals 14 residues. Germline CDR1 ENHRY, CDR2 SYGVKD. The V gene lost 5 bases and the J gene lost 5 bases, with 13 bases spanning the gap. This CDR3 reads CAISFTGPYQPQHF. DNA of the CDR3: TGTGCCATCAGTTTTACCGGGCCGTATCAGCCCCAGCATTTT.

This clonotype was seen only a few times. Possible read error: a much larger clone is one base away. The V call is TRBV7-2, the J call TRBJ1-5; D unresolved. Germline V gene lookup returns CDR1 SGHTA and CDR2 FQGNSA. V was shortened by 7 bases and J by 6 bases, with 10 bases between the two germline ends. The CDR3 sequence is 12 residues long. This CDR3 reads CASTRMGQPQHF. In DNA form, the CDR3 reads TGTGCCAGCACCCGTATGGGTCAGCCCCAGCATTTT. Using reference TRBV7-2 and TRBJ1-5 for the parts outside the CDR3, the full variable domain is GAGVSQSPSNKVTEKGKDVELRCDPISGHTALYWYRQSLGQGLEFLIYFQGNSAPDKSGLPSDRFSAERTGGSVSTLTIQRTQQEDSAVYLCASTRMGQPQHFGDGTRLSIL.

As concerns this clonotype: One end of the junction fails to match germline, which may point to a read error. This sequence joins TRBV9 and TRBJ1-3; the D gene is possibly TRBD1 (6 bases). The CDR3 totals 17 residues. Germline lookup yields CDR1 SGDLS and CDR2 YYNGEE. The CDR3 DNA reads TGTGCCAGCAGCCAGGGGCCGGCTAGCCGAACTGGAGACACCATATATTTT. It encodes CASSQGPASRTGDTIYF.

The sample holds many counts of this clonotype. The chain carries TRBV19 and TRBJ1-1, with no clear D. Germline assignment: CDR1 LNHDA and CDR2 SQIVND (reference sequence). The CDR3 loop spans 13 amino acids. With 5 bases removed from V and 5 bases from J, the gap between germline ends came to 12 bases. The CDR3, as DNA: TGTGCCAGTAGTGACTGGACGGGTACTGAAGCTTTCTTT. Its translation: CASSDWTGTEAFF.

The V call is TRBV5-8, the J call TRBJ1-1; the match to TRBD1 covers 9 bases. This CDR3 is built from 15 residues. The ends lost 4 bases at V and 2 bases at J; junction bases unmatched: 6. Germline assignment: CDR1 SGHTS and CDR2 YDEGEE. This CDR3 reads CASSPRDRANTEAFF. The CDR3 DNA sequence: TGTGCCAGCAGCCCCCGGGACAGGGCTAACACTGAAGCTTTCTTT.

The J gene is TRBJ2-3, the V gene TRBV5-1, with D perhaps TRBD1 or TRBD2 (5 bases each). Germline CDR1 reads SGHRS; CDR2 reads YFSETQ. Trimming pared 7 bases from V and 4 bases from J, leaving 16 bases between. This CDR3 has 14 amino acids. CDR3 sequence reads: CASGWDGSSDTQYF. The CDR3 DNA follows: TGCGCCAGCGGCTGGGACGGATCATCAGATACGCAGTATTTT.

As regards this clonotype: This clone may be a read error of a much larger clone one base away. CDR3 in amino acids: CASSLGTADGEELFF. The DNA for the CDR3 is TGTGCCAGCAGCTTAGGGACAGCCGACGGTGAAGAACTGTTTTTT. The rearrangement joins TRBV7-9 to TRBJ1-4; weak D call: TRBD1 (6 bases). The CDR3 has 15 residues. CDR1 and CDR2 (germline): SEHNR, FQNEAQ (reference sequence). The full variable domain, in which reference TRBV7-9 and TRBJ1-4 provide the parts outside the CDR3, is DTGVSQNPRHKITKRGQNVTFRCDPISEHNRLYWYRQTLGQGPEFLTYFQNEAQLEKSRLLSDRFSAERPKGSFSTLEIQRTEQGDSAMYLCASSLGTADGEELFFGSGTQLSVL.

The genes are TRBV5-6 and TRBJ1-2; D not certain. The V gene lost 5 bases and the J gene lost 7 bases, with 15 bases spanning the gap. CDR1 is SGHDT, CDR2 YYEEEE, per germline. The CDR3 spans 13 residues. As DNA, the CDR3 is TGTGCCAGCAGGATGATTACGGGTGGTGGCTACACCTTC. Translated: CASRMITGGGYTF.

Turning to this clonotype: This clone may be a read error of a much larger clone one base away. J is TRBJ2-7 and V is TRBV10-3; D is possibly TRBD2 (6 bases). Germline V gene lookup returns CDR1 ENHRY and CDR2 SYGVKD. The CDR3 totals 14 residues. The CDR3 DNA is TGTGCCATCCGTGATCGGGGGACTTATTACGAGCAGTACTTC. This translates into CAIRDRGTYYEQYF.

The CDR3 region is CASSQEARGEKLFF. The CDR3 region has the DNA TGTGCCAGCAGCCAAGAAGCCCGGGGCGAAAAACTGTTTTTT. This chain uses TRBV7-2 with TRBJ1-4, with D maybe TRBD1 (5 bases). CDR1 is SGHTA, CDR2 FQGNSA, per germline. The ends were cut back, 5 bases at V and 8 bases at J, with 15 bases in the middle. The CDR3 consists of 14 residues.

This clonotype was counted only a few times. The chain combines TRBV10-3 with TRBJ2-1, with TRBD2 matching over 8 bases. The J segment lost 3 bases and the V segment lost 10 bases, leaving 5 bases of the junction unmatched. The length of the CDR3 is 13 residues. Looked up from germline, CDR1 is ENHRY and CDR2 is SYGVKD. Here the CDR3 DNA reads TGTGCCACTACAGCGGGGGACTACAATGAGCAGTTCTTC. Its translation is CATTAGDYNEQFF.